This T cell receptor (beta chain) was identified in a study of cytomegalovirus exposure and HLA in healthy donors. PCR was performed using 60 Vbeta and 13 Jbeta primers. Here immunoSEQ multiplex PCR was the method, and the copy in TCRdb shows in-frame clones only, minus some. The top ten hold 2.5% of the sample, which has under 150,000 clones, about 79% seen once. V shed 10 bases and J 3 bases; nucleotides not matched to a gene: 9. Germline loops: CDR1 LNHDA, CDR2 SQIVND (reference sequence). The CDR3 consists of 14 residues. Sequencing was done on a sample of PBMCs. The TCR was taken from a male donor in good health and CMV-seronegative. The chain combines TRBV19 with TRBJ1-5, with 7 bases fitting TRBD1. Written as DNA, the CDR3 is TGTGCCACCGGGGGACAGCTTGACAATCAGCCCCAGCATTTT. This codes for CATGGQLDNQPQHF.